These 14 T cell receptor beta chains share one sample of origin, sequenced in a study of shared clonotypes between healthy human individuals. TCRdb keeps only in-frame clones here, not all; method: immunoSEQ multiplex PCR. The sample contains 450,000 to 500,000 clones, more than 65% of which appear only once. Sequencing used PBMCs. These TCRs come from a woman aged 40 to 49 in good health. Some clones in this sample may be carry-over from other donors' samples.

The chain couples TRBV7-2 to TRBJ2-7; D is perhaps TRBD1 (6 bases). This CDR3 has 13 amino acids. Trimming cost V 6 bases and J 0 bases, with 9 bases left between them. From germline, CDR1 is SGHTA and CDR2 FQGNSA. CDR3 in amino acids: CASRPTGSYEQYF. The CDR3 nucleotides are TGTGCCAGCAGACCGACAGGCTCCTACGAGCAGTACTTC. The full variable domain, its missing parts supplied by reference TRBV7-2 and TRBJ2-7, is GAGVSQSPSNKVTEKGKDVELRCDPISGHTALYWYRQSLGQGLEFLIYFQGNSAPDKSGLPSDRFSAERTGGSVSTLTIQRTQQEDSAVYLCASRPTGSYEQYFGPGTRLTVT.

This chain links TRBV5-1 with TRBJ1-1; no firm D call. CDR1 SGHRS and CDR2 YFSETQ come from the germline V gene. V gave up 4 bases and J gave up 10 bases, with 17 bases separating them. This CDR3 has 13 residues. The CDR3 coding sequence is TGCGCCAGCAGCCTATTATACGAACAAGGAGCTTTCTTT. It translates to CASSLLYEQGAFF.

This clone appeared once. This chain links TRBV5-4 with TRBJ2-5; 9 bases agree with TRBD1. This CDR3 spans 16 amino acids. The V and J ends lost 4 bases and 8 bases, in that order; junction bases with no gene match: 15. Germline-derived CDR1 and CDR2 are SGHNT and YYREEE (reference sequence). Here the CDR3 reads CASSPPGQGIRGTQYF. CDR3 nucleotides: TGTGCCAGCAGCCCCCCGGGACAGGGTATCCGGGGAACCCAGTACTTC.

The chain carries TRBV18 and TRBJ2-7; D unclear. CDR1 and CDR2 (germline): KGHSH, LQKENI. This CDR3 region has 17 residues. The V gene lost 2 bases and the J gene lost 5 bases, with 22 bases spanning the gap. CDR3 bases: TGTGCCAGCTCACCAAGTGTAGCAGAACGGGCTTGGGACGAGCAGTACTTC. Translated, it gives CASSPSVAERAWDEQYF.

The chain is built from TRBV9 and TRBJ2-7, with 13 bases that match TRBD2. The germline V gene encodes CDR1 SGDLS and CDR2 YYNGEE. V lost 4 bases, J lost 7 bases, and 8 bases stayed unmatched. The CDR3 extends over 15 amino acids. The CDR3 nucleotides are TGTGCCAGCAGCCCTCGGACTAGCGGGAGTCGGGAGCAGTACTTC. Translated, it gives CASSPRTSGSREQYF.

A remark on this clone: This sequence is one base from a far larger clone and is likely a read error. The same CDR3 can be traced to other DNA sequences in this sample. V usage is TRBV6-5 and J usage is TRBJ2-3, with D perhaps being TRBD1 or TRBD2 (6 bases each). The CDR3 is 14 residues long. Germline CDR1 MNHEY, CDR2 SVGAGI. The CDR3 reads CASSYTRDTDTQYF. The CDR3, as DNA: TGTGCCAGCAGTTACACGCGGGACACAGATACGCAGTACTTT.

The chain links TRBV7-9 to TRBJ2-1; 12 bases are a match to TRBD2. The CDR3 totals 19 residues. The ends lost 3 bases at V and 0 bases at J; junction bases unmatched: 9. Germline V gene data show CDR1 as SEHNR and CDR2 as FQNEAQ (reference sequence). CDR3 coding DNA: TGTGCCAGCAGCTTGGGGACGGGACTAGCGGGTTACTCCTACAATGAGCAGTTCTTC. Translating gives CASSLGTGLAGYSYNEQFF. The full variable domain, in which reference TRBV7-9 and TRBJ2-1 provide the parts outside the CDR3, is DTGVSQNPRHKITKRGQNVTFRCDPISEHNRLYWYRQTLGQGPEFLTYFQNEAQLEKSRLLSDRFSAERPKGSFSTLEIQRTEQGDSAMYLCASSLGTGLAGYSYNEQFFGPGTRLTVL.

V usage is TRBV28 and J usage is TRBJ2-7; 8 nucleotides agree with TRBD2. The CDR3 consists of 16 residues. Germline CDR1 and CDR2: MDHEN and SYDVKM. Trimming took 5 bases from V and 6 from J; bases not matched to a gene: 15. The CDR3: CASSTTGGPFPPEQYF. The DNA for the CDR3 is TGTGCCAGCAGTACCACGGGAGGGCCGTTCCCCCCCGAGCAGTACTTC.

This chain uses TRBV7-9 with TRBJ2-1; TRBD2 agrees at 10 bases. This CDR3 region has 14 residues. Trimming removed 5 bases from V and 6 bases from J; junction bases left unmatched: 4. Per germline, CDR1 SEHNR and CDR2 FQNEAQ (reference sequence). The CDR3 sequence: CASSRTSGGNEQFF. As DNA, the CDR3 is TGTGCCAGCAGCCGGACTAGCGGAGGCAATGAGCAGTTCTTC.

The chain uses TRBV27 and TRBJ2-2; 10 nucleotides match TRBD1. The germline V gene has CDR1 MNHEY and CDR2 SMNVEV (reference sequence). This CDR3 region has 16 residues. J gave up 8 bases and V 5 bases, and 11 bases lay outside the gene matches. CDR3 sequence: CASSQQTGGGLGELFF. CDR3 nucleotide sequence: TGTGCCAGCAGTCAACAGACAGGGGGCGGGTTGGGGGAGCTGTTTTTT.

As for this clone: A far larger clone is just one base off, so this is likely a read error. This rearrangement joins TRBV4-1 to TRBJ2-6, with TRBD1 identical over 10 bases. There are 22 residues in the CDR3. Germline values: CDR1 MGHRA, CDR2 YSYEKL. CDR3 nucleotide sequence: TGCGCCGGCAGCCAGGGTACAGGACAGGGGGTGGTCGTAATCTCTGGGGCCAACGTCCTGACTTTC. The encoded protein is CAGSQGTGQGVVVISGANVLTF.

The rearrangement links TRBV28 to TRBJ2-3, with 8 nucleotides matching TRBD2. Looked up from germline, CDR1 is MDHEN and CDR2 is SYDVKM. The CDR3 contains 19 residues. After removal of 5 bases from V and 4 bases from J, the junction contained 20 bases not matched to a gene. CDR3 coding DNA: TGTGCCAGCAGTCCCCCCGGCCAAGGTAGGCGGGAGGCCCCAGATACGCAGTATTTT. Translation gives CASSPPGQGRREAPDTQYF.

This clone was counted between two and nine times. This CDR3 is CASSQGTGVEKLFF. Written as DNA, the CDR3 is TGCGCCAGCAGCCAGGGGACAGGGGTTGAAAAACTGTTTTTT. This rearrangement joins TRBV4-3 to TRBJ1-4; TRBD1 matches at 10 bases. CDR1 and CDR2 from the germline V gene are LGHNA and YSLEER. Trimming removed 3 bases from V and 7 bases from J; junction bases left unmatched: 2. The CDR3 has 14 amino acids.

J is TRBJ2-6 and V is TRBV7-3; TRBD2 agrees at 9 bases. Trimming removed 2 bases from V and 4 bases from J; junction bases left unmatched: 6. This CDR3 spans 17 amino acids. CDR1 and CDR2 (germline): SGHTA, FQGTGA. The DNA for the CDR3 is TGTGCCAGCAGCTTAGCGGGAGGGATGTCCGGGGCCAACGTCCTGACTTTC. As protein: CASSLAGGMSGANVLTF.